The next 12 T cell receptor beta chains were all read from a single sample in a study of blood T cell repertoires in COVID-19. Sequencing was performed with immunoSEQ multiplex PCR; in TCRdb, only in-frame clones are kept and a portion is missing. The sample contains fewer than 250,000 clones, roughly four fifths of which appear only once. Sequenced material: peripheral blood. Receptors originate from a woman in her 70s with acute or convalescent COVID-19.

This clone appeared a few times. The V call is TRBV29-1, the J call TRBJ2-3; D is ambiguous. V was trimmed by 3 bases and J by 1 base, leaving 11 bases between them. The CDR3 extends over 14 amino acids. Germline V gives CDR1 SQVTM, CDR2 ANQGSEA. Written as DNA, the CDR3 is TGCAGCGTTGATTTCCCCCAGGGCACAGATACGCAGTATTTT. Translating it yields CSVDFPQGTDTQYF.

The CDR3 region is CASSVDRIPYEQYF. The CDR3 nucleotides read TGTGCCAGCAGCGTAGACAGAATCCCCTACGAGCAGTACTTC. This chain joins TRBV7-9 and TRBJ2-7; D may be TRBD1 (5 bases). This CDR3 region has 14 residues. Germline CDR1 and CDR2: SEHNR and FQNEAQ (reference sequence). Trimming took 5 bases from V and 2 from J, leaving 13 bases between them.

The chain carries TRBV4-3 and TRBJ1-4, with 8 bases matching TRBD1. CDR1 and CDR2 from the germline V gene are LGHNA and YSLEER. V lost 2 bases, J lost 7 bases, and 6 bases stayed unmatched. The CDR3 has 15 residues. The CDR3 loop reads CASSQSDREGEKLFF. The CDR3 DNA follows: TGCGCCAGCAGCCAATCGGACAGGGAGGGTGAAAAACTGTTTTTT.

This sequence joins TRBV20-1 and TRBJ1-1; D might be TRBD1 (5 bases). Germline assignment: CDR1 DFQATT and CDR2 SNEGSKA (reference sequence). This CDR3 has 11 residues. Trimming shortened V by 5 bases and J by 10 bases, and 14 bases separated the two germline ends. CDR3 amino acids: CSASRPGRAFF. The DNA of the CDR3 is TGCAGTGCTTCCAGGCCAGGGCGAGCTTTCTTT.

The V call is TRBV5-1, the J call TRBJ2-3; 8 bases agree with TRBD2. Germline V gene lookup returns CDR1 SGHRS and CDR2 YFSETQ. The junction had 11 bases not matched to a gene; V was cut back by 2 bases and J by 6 bases. CDR3 length equals 16 residues. The CDR3 loop reads CASSLGRGGLGDTQYF. The CDR3 DNA reads TGCGCCAGCAGCTTAGGTCGGGGGGGCCTCGGGGATACGCAGTATTTT.

This clone has just a few counts. The chain is built from TRBV5-6 and TRBJ2-2, with a possible D match to TRBD1 (6 bases). The CDR3 runs to 16 residues. Trimming took off 0 bases at V and 4 bases at J, with 13 bases between the two ends. Per the germline V gene, CDR1 is SGHDT and CDR2 is YYEEEE. The CDR3: CASSLVGQYFTGELFF. The CDR3 DNA sequence: TGTGCCAGCAGCTTGGTCGGACAGTACTTCACCGGGGAGCTGTTTTTT.

The DNA of the CDR3 is TGCAGCGTTGCGCTAGGGGATCTAAATTCACCCCTCCACTTT. This codes for CSVALGDLNSPLHF. The genes are TRBV29-1 and TRBJ1-6; a possible D gene is TRBD1 (5 bases). This CDR3 spans 14 amino acids. In germline, CDR1 is SQVTM, CDR2 ANQGSEA. V lost 4 bases and J lost 7, with 14 bases in between. Based on the CDR3 plus reference TRBV29-1 and TRBJ1-6, the full variable domain is SAVISQKPSRDICQRGTSLTIQCQVDSQVTMMFWYRQQPGQSLTLIATANQGSEATYESGFVIDKFPISRPNLTFSTLTVSNMSPEDSSIYLCSVALGDLNSPLHFGNGTRLTVT.

This clone has only a few counts. The chain uses TRBV6-5 and TRBJ1-6, with D possibly matching TRBD1 (5 bases). V was cut by 4 bases and J by 2 bases, with 12 bases left in between. Per the germline V gene, CDR1 is MNHEY and CDR2 is SVGAGI. CDR3 length: 16 residues. CDR3 sequence reads: CASSLQVNTYNSPLHF. CDR3 sequence (DNA): TGTGCCAGCAGTTTACAGGTGAATACCTATAATTCACCCCTCCACTTT.

The table lists this clone with a count of one. V gene TRBV19 combines with J gene TRBJ2-5; a weak D match, TRBD1 (5 bases). V was shortened by 3 bases and J by 0 bases, with 11 bases between the two germline ends. Germline V CDR1 and CDR2: LNHDA, SQIVND (reference sequence). CDR3 size: 15 residues. For the CDR3, the DNA is TGTGCCAGTAGTATCATGGGGCATTACCAAGAGACCCAGTACTTC. It codes for CASSIMGHYQETQYF.

V gene TRBV27 combines with J gene TRBJ1-2; 8 nucleotides line up with TRBD1. CDR3 size: 12 residues. The V segment lost 8 bases and the J segment 4 bases; nucleotides outside the gene matches: 3. Germline loops: CDR1 MNHEY, CDR2 SMNVEV (reference sequence). The CDR3, as DNA: TGTGCCAGCGGCGGGACAGGCTATGGCTACACCTTC. It is translated as CASGGTGYGYTF.

The genes are TRBV27 and TRBJ1-5; 10 nucleotides line up with TRBD1. J gave up 6 bases and V 5 bases, and 4 bases lay outside the gene matches. CDR3 length: 14 amino acids. Germline CDR1 MNHEY, CDR2 SMNVEV (reference sequence). CDR3 region: CASSGQGVSQPQHF. Written as DNA, the CDR3 is TGTGCCAGCAGTGGACAGGGGGTCTCTCAGCCCCAGCATTTT.

The J gene is TRBJ1-3, the V gene TRBV5-1; the D gene is possibly TRBD1 (6 bases). Trimming shortened V by 3 bases and J by 0 bases, and 13 bases separated the two germline ends. This CDR3 has 16 residues. Germline values: CDR1 SGHRS, CDR2 YFSETQ. CDR3 sequence reads: CASSWGTGLSGNTIYF. In nucleotides, the CDR3 is TGCGCCAGCAGCTGGGGAACAGGGCTCTCTGGAAACACCATATATTTT.